Below are 6 T cell receptor beta chains sequenced from a single sample in a study of blood T cells in healthy people across ages. It was with a sample-barcoded 5' primer and a J-beta primer mix that a second PCR of roughly 7 to 12 cycles was run. TCRdb used MiXCR to reprocess the 5' RACE reads, holding one entry per CDR3 protein. Here the sample spans 800,000 to 1,300,000 distinct CDR3 sequences, under 30% being singletons. This sample also belongs to another study, concerning T cells of mothers and their children.

Material for sequencing was blood. These receptors all come from a girl between 2 and 10 years old in good health.

This clonotype was observed a few times. The chain carries TRBV29-1 and TRBJ2-1, with D tentatively TRBD1 (6 bases). V shed 6 bases and J shed 6 bases, with 15 bases lying between them. This CDR3 is 13 amino acids long. Germline V gives CDR1 SQVTM, CDR2 ANQGSEA. For the CDR3, the DNA is TGCAGCGTGATACAGGGTTTTATCAATGAGCAGTTCTTC. Protein: CSVIQGFINEQFF.

The sample holds a few counts of this clonotype. This chain links TRBV7-2 with TRBJ2-3; D remains unclear. The CDR3 spans 12 residues. The V end was cut by 5 bases, the J end by 5 bases, with 8 bases between. Germline-derived CDR1 and CDR2 are SGHTA and FQGNSA. The CDR3 region is CASSQSQDTQYF. The CDR3 coding sequence is TGTGCCAGCAGCCAGTCCCAAGATACGCAGTATTTT.

This chain connects TRBV29-1 to TRBJ1-1; the D gene is possibly TRBD1 (5 bases). With 0 bases removed from V and 6 bases from J, the gap between germline ends came to 14 bases. The CDR3 has 14 residues. Germline CDR1 and CDR2: SQVTM and ANQGSEA. This CDR3 reads CSVEDGPRGAEAFF. CDR3 in DNA: TGCAGCGTTGAAGATGGGCCTCGGGGCGCTGAAGCTTTCTTT.

The chain recombines TRBV3-1 with TRBJ2-5, with a weak D call TRBD1 (6 bases). The CDR3 covers 14 residues. Trimming shortened V by 7 bases and J by 2 bases, and 14 bases separated the two germline ends. Germline V gene data show CDR1 as LGHDT and CDR2 as YNNKEL (reference sequence). The CDR3 loop reads CASTLEGTQETQYF. Here the CDR3 DNA reads TGTGCCAGCACCTTGGAAGGGACACAAGAGACCCAGTACTTC.

This chain joins TRBV7-2 and TRBJ2-4, with 7 bases matching TRBD1. Per germline, CDR1 SGHTA and CDR2 FQGNSA. V lost 5 bases, J lost 1 base, and 8 bases stayed unmatched. The CDR3 sequence is 16 residues long. CDR3 nucleotide sequence: TGTGCCAGCAGCCTCCCATACAGGGGCGCCAAAAACATTCAGTACTTC. This sequence encodes CASSLPYRGAKNIQYF.

In its sample, this clonotype was seen a few times. V is TRBV20-1 and J is TRBJ1-3; a weak D match, TRBD1 (5 bases). CDR1 DFQATT and CDR2 SNEGSKA come from the germline V gene (reference sequence). Trimming pared 3 bases from V and 5 bases from J, leaving 11 bases between. The CDR3 is made up of 13 amino acids. CDR3 DNA sequence: TGCAGTGCTAGGGGGGGTGGGCGAAACACCATATATTTT. As protein: CSARGGGRNTIYF.